This T cell receptor (beta chain) was captured in a study of response to subunit inactivated influenza vaccine listed by TCRdb under 2018. Broadly, across the study: Deep quantitative T cell receptor repertoire profiling was used in the study to track responses to a trivalent subunit inactivated influenza vaccine. Summary of the overall study and its limitations: According to the authors, only a limited number of new T cells may be recruited by each seasonal influenza vaccination.

The protocol used for the library was RT-PCR. This sample was sequenced with an Illumina HiSeq 2500. TCRdb's own reprocessing of the public reads used fastp at Q25 and MiXCR and kept productive beta chains. Each CDR3 protein gets just one entry, which takes the most common genes and DNA from the rows behind it. The sample table shows hundreds of thousands of distinct CDR3 sequences, and roughly 20% are seen once. Together, the top ten hold roughly 10% of the sample. Points on this clonotype: Its antigen remains undetermined. No qualities accompany the bases; no much larger clone lies one base away.

CDR1 DFQATT and CDR2 SNEGSKA are derived from the germline V gene (reference sequence). The CDR3 starts with the cysteine, ends with the phenylalanine, and has 14 residues. Of all the DNA, just the CDR3 is kept, 42 bases in frame from base 1. Cut back by 1 base and 3 bases, the V and J ends lie 10 bases apart. Here the sequenced sample was PBMCs from blood, taken around 5 days after vaccination. The chain was built from TRBV20-1 and TRBJ1-5, with TRBD1 as a weak D call on 6 bases. The clonotype was recovered from a man aged 50 or older who received an inactivated influenza vaccine. Donor details come from another sample of the same person, matched by shared clones. The nucleotide sequence is TGCAGTGCTAGAGTTGGGGGGCCCAATCAGCCCCAGCATTTT. Translation gives CSARVGGPNQPQHF.